This T cell receptor (beta chain) was obtained from a study of T cell repertoires in cytomegalovirus infection. TCRdb reanalysed the reads using MiXCR and keeps one entry per CDR3 protein. The sample holds fewer than 700,000 distinct CDR3 sequences, roughly 24% seen once. This CDR3 comprises 15 residues. With 5 bases removed from V and 3 bases from J, the gap between germline ends came to 16 bases. Germline CDR1 is SEHNR and CDR2 is FQNEAQ (reference sequence). Sequences were obtained from CD8+ T cells from PBMCs. This sequence joins TRBV7-9 and TRBJ1-1, with unresolved D. The source is a human donor in good health (CMV status not recorded). Some clones in this sample may be carry-over from other donors' samples. The CDR3 DNA reads TGTGCCAGCAGCCCTCCTCACCGGGCGGACACTGAAGCTTTCTTT. Its translation: CASSPPHRADTEAFF. The complete variable domain, with remaining parts taken from reference TRBV7-9 and TRBJ1-1, reads DTGVSQNPRHKITKRGQNVTFRCDPISEHNRLYWYRQTLGQGPEFLTYFQNEAQLEKSRLLSDRFSAERPKGSFSTLEIQRTEQGDSAMYLCASSPPHRADTEAFFGQGTRLTVV.